This TCR beta chain was identified during a study of post-analysis software for immune sequencing data (dated by TCRdb to about 2015). Regarding the complete study: The recorded disease courses included relapsing-remitting, secondary progressive and progressive-relapsing multiple sclerosis, and some patients had no subtype annotation. The multiple sclerosis patient repertoires were compared with some twelve previously published healthy control repertoires from donors aged about 6 to 26 years. A subset of samples was prepared in parallel using single-end sample barcoding, then pooled and co-amplified after Illumina adapter ligation.

Beyond this particular receptor, the publication reports: Significantly higher frequencies in patients than in controls were found for a few TRBV segments, including TRBV5-6, TRBV5-1 and TRBV20-1. Direct clustering with F measure showed strong co-clustering of samples prepared in the same batch, prompting a batch-effect correction. Normalized Chao1 diversity was significantly lower in multiple sclerosis patients than controls, suggesting substantial peripheral T-cell clonal expansion. The multiple sclerosis patient group was slightly younger than the control group.

The library was built by means of PCR. Instrument on record: Illumina HiSeq 2500. To reduce PCR and sequencing biases, unique molecular identifiers were incorporated into the TCR beta cDNA libraries. Per 1 to 10 million input T cells, approximately 500,000 cDNA molecules were obtained, such that each molecule approximated one T cell. The patient libraries were prepared and sequenced with the same protocol used for the earlier healthy control dataset. Samples belonging to the same batch were prepared together, multiplexed and sequenced on a shared HiSeq lane. As for the authors' bioinformatics: Raw barcoded reads were processed with MIGEC, discarding single-read molecular identifier groups before consensus assembly and CDR3 extraction. VDJtools was used for post-analysis of the clonotype tables, with diversity normalized by down-sampling every dataset to the smallest sample size. To correct batch-related cross-sample contamination, repertoire overlap clustering matched CDR3 amino acid sequences but not nucleotide sequences. TCRdb trimmed public reads at Q25 via fastp, called clones via MiXCR and kept in-frame beta chains. Rows matching on CDR3 protein sequence are summarized as one entry with the most common DNA and genes. Clone size and V and J calls follow TCRdb, not the original study. The sample table lists 750,000 to 950,000 distinct CDR3 sequences, approximately 50% of them with a count of one. The ten largest clones add up to around 4.5% of the sample.

Compared with germline, V lacks 4 bases and J lacks 8 bases; bases without a gene match: 9. Including the terminal cysteine and phenylalanine, the CDR3 comprises 14 residues. Left in the record is the CDR3 DNA by itself, 42 bases read in frame from the first base. The germline V gene encodes CDR1 SGDLS and CDR2 YYNGEE. To demonstrate the VDJtools post-analysis software, TCR beta repertoires were profiled from the peripheral blood of 10 to 15 young patients with multiple sclerosis. Multiple sclerosis patients were children and adolescents aged about 6 to 16 years. To note about this clonotype: Its antigen is currently not known. Base qualities are not provided; no much larger clone lies one nucleotide away.

The sequenced sample was blood. The clonotype was recovered from a girl aged 5-17 years with multiple sclerosis. The receptor chain draws on TRBV9 and TRBJ2-1; TRBD2 lines up with 7 middle nucleotides. The CDR3 protein: CASSLLGRGDEQFF. The nucleotide sequence reads as follows: TGTGCCAGCAGCCTGTTGGGGAGGGGCGATGAGCAGTTCTTC.